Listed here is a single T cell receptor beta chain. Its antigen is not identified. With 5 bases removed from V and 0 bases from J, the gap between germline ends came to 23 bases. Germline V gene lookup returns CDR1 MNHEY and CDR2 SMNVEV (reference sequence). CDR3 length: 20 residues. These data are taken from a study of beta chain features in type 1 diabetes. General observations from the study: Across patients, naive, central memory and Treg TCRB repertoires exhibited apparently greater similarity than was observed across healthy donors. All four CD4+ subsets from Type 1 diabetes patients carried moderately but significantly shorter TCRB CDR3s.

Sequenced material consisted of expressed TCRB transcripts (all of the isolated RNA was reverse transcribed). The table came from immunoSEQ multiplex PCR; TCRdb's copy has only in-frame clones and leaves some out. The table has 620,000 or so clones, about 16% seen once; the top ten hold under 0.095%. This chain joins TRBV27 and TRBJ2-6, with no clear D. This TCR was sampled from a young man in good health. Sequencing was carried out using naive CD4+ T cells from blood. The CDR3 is CASSRRTGSLLFSGANVLTF. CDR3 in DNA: TGTGCCAGCAGTCGAAGAACCGGGTCCCTTCTTTTCTCTGGGGCCAACGTCCTGACTTTC.